This T cell receptor (beta chain) was sequenced during a study of blood T cells in healthy people across ages. Extracted total RNA amounted to at least 5 micrograms for each sample. The CDR3 is made up of 14 amino acids. V was clipped by 2 bases and J by 5 bases; unmatched bases: 4. In this sample, this clonotype turned up a few times. The target antigen is unknown. The authors ran a second PCR of 7 to 11 cycles using a sample-barcoded 5' primer and a J-beta primer mix. TCRdb reanalysed the 5' RACE reads using MiXCR and keeps one entry per CDR3 protein. Of 700,000 to 900,000 distinct CDR3 sequences detected, 25% to 30% appear once; the ten largest clones hold about 3%. General study points: With age, beta diversity per million T cells declined roughly linearly, significantly by 40.

The sample also formed part of further work on T cells of mothers and their children. Per that paper: The overlap seen between related mothers and children slightly exceeded that of unrelated pairs, though not significantly.

Source material: blood. The clonotype comes from a boy between 10 and 17 years old in good health. The chain has TRBV12-3 or TRBV12-4 and TRBJ1-2; 8 bases are shared with TRBD1. CDR3 sequence (DNA): TGTGCCAGCAGTTTATCCCAGGGGGCTTATGGCTACACCTTC. This codes for CASSLSQGAYGYTF.